The clone carrying this TCR beta chain occurred once. Repertoires were generated with immunoSEQ multiplex PCR, while TCRdb's copy carries only in-frame clones and drops some. The table shows under 85,000 clones, with around 94% occurring only once. Germline V gives CDR1 MNHEY, CDR2 SVGAGI. With 2 bases removed from V and 0 bases from J, the gap between germline ends came to 7 bases. The CDR3 consists of 14 residues. This sample is part of a study of technical replicates of blood from several donors. Source material: T cells isolated from PBMCs. The chain uses TRBV6-5 and TRBJ1-2; D is unresolved. This TCR was sampled from a human donor in good health. DNA for the CDR3: TGTGCCAGCAGTTACCGGGAGTCTAACTATGGCTACACCTTC. It encodes CASSYRESNYGYTF.